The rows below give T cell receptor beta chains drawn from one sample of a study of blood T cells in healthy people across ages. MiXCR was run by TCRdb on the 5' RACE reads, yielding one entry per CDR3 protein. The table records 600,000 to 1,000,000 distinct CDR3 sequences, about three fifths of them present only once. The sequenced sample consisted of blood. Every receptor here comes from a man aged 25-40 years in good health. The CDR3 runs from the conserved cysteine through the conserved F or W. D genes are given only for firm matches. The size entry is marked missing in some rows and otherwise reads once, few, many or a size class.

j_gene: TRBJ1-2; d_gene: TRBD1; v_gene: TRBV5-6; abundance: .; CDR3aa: CASSHRQGLYGYTF; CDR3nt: TGTGCCAGCAGTCACCGACAGGGGCTCTATGGCTACACCTTC
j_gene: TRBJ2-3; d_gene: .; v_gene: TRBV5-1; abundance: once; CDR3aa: CASSLEGEDRDTQYF; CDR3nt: TGCGCCAGCAGCTTGGAGGGGGAGGACCGAGATACGCAGTATTTT
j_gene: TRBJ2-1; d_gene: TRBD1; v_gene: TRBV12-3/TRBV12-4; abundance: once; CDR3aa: CASSFGDRSYNEQFF; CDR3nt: TGTGCCAGCAGTTTTGGGGACAGATCCTACAATGAGCAGTTCTTC
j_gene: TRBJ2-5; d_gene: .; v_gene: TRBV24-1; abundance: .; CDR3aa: CAAATSDRAGETQYF; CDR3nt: TGTGCCGCTGCGACCTCGGACCGCGCCGGGGAGACCCAGTACTTC
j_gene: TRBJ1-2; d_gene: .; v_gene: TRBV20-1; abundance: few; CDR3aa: CSASAGDGYTF; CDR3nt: TGCAGTGCTTCAGCAGGGGATGGCTACACCTTC
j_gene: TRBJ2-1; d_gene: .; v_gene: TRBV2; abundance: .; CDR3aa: CASRYNLGRNEQFF; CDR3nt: TGTGCCAGCCGTTATAATCTGGGGCGCAATGAGCAGTTCTTC
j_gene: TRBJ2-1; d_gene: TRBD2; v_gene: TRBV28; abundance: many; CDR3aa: CASRGTSGGDGYGEQFF; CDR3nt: TGTGCCAGCAGGGGGACTAGCGGAGGAGATGGTTATGGTGAGCAGTTCTTC
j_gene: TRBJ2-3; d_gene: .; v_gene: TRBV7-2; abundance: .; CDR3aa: CASSLNQPGVTADTQYF; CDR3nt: TGTGCCAGCAGCTTAAATCAACCCGGGGTTACGGCAGATACGCAGTATTTT
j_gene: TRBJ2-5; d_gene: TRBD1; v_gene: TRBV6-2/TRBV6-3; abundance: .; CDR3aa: CASSRNTGGETQYF; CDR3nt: TGTGCCAGCAGTCGGAATACAGGGGGAGAGACCCAGTACTTC
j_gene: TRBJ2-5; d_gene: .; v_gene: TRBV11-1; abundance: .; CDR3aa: CASSNADGGETQYF; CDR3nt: TGTGCCAGCAGTAACGCGGACGGTGGGGAGACCCAGTACTTC
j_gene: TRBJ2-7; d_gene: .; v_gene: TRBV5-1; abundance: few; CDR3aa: CASSFSLDEQYF; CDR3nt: TGCGCCAGCAGCTTCTCTCTCGACGAGCAGTACTTC
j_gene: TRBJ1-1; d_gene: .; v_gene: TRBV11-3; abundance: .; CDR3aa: CASTDRASNTEAFF; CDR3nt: TGTGCCAGCACCGACCGGGCGTCTAACACTGAAGCTTTCTTT
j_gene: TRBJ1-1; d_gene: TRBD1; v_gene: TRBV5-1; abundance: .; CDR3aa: CASSWTGRSEAFF; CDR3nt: TGCGCCAGCAGCTGGACAGGGCGGTCTGAAGCTTTCTTT
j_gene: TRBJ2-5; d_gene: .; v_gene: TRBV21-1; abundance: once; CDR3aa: CASSPQDRYF; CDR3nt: TGTGCCAGCAGCCCACAGGACAGGTACTTC
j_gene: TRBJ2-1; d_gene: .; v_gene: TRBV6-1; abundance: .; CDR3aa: CASSGVQGGNEQFF; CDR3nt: TGTGCCAGCAGTGGGGTTCAGGGCGGGAATGAGCAGTTCTTC
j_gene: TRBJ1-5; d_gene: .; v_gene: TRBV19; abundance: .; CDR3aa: CASSIIESTPNQPQHF; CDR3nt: TGTGCCAGTAGTATAATCGAGTCCACGCCAAATCAGCCCCAGCATTTT
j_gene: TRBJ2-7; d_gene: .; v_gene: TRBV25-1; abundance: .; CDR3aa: CASSEWGAGYYEQYF; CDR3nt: TGTGCCAGCAGTGAATGGGGGGCGGGATACTACGAGCAGTACTTC
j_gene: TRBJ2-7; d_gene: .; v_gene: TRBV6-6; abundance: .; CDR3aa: CASSYSGVIVEQYF; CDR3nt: TGTGCCAGCAGTTACTCGGGGGTGATAGTCGAGCAGTACTTC
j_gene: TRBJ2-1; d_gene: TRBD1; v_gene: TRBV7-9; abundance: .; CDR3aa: CASSLGTDYSIEQFF; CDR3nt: TGTGCCAGCAGCTTGGGGACAGACTATTCAATTGAGCAGTTCTTC
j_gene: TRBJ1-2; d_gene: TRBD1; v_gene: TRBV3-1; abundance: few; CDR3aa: CASSRQGARYGYTF; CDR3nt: TGTGCCAGCAGCCGTCAGGGGGCGAGGTATGGCTACACCTTC
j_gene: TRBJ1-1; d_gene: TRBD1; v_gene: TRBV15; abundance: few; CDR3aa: CATTPWRRTGGDTEAFF; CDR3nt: TGTGCCACCACCCCCTGGAGACGGACAGGGGGGGACACTGAAGCTTTCTTT
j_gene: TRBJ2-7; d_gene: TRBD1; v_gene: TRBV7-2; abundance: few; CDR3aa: CASRPLGQGAYEQYF; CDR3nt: TGTGCCAGCAGACCCTTGGGACAGGGGGCCTACGAGCAGTACTTC
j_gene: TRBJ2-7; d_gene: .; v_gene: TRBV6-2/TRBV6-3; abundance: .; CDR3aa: CASRRGSFESYEQYF; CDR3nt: TGTGCCAGCAGGAGGGGGAGCTTCGAGTCCTACGAGCAGTACTTC
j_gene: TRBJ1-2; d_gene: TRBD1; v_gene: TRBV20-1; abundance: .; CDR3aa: CSASPQGGYGYTF; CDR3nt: TGCAGTGCTAGCCCCCAGGGGGGCTATGGCTACACCTTC
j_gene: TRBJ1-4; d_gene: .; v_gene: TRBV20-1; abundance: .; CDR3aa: CSARVGGGEKLFF; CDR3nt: TGCAGTGCTAGAGTTGGTGGGGGTGAAAAACTGTTTTTT
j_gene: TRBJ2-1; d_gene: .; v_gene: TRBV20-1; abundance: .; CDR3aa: CSARDQTKHNEQFF; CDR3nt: TGCAGTGCTAGAGATCAGACAAAGCACAATGAGCAGTTCTTC
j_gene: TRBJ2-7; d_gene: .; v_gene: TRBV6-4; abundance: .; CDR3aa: CASVGRIADEQYF; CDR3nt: TGTGCCAGCGTTGGGCGGATCGCCGACGAGCAGTACTTC
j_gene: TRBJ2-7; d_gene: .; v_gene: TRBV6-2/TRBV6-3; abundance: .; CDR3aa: CASTQSGGSSYEQYF; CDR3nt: TGTGCCAGCACCCAGTCGGGCGGAAGCTCCTACGAGCAGTACTTC
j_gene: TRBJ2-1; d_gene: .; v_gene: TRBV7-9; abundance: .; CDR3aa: CGLVEGGMQYNEQFF; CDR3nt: TGCGGTTTGGTCGAGGGGGGAATGCAATACAATGAGCAGTTCTTC
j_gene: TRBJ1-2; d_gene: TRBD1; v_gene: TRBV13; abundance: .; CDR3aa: CASSLIQGAGYTF; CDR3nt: TGTGCCAGCAGCTTAATACAGGGGGCCGGCTACACCTTC
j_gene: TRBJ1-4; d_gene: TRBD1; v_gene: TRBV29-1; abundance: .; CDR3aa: CSAAGADRGQKLFF; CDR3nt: TGCAGCGCTGCTGGGGCGGACAGGGGACAAAAACTGTTTTTT
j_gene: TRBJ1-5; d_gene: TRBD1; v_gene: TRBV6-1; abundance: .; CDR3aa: CATHRGQGRGDSNQPQHF; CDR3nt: TGTGCCACCCATCGGGGACAGGGTCGGGGGGATAGCAATCAGCCCCAGCATTTT